These 25 T cell receptor beta chains were all obtained from the same sample, sequenced in a study of T cell repertoires in cytomegalovirus infection. One entry per CDR3 protein results from TCRdb running MiXCR on the reads. The repertoire consists of approximately 910,000 distinct CDR3 sequences, with less than 40% occurring once and the leading ten covering roughly an eighth. No antigen has been assigned to these receptors. The input for sequencing was cultured CD8+ T cells from PBMCs, taken from culture after CMV antigen stimulation. Receptors originate from a human donor in good health (CMV status not recorded). Some clones in this sample may be carry-over from other donors' samples.

The J gene is TRBJ2-3, the V gene TRBV6-5; D perhaps matches TRBD1 (6 bases). The CDR3 runs 15 residues. Between the trimmed V and J ends, which lost 6 bases and 2 bases, there was a span of 15 bases. The germline CDR1 and CDR2 sequences are MNHEY and SVGAGI. The CDR3 sequence: CASSASWDNTDTQYF. The CDR3 DNA reads TGTGCCAGCAGCGCCTCTTGGGACAACACAGATACGCAGTATTTT.

The chain has TRBV7-8 and TRBJ1-1, with D possibly being TRBD1 (5 bases). Germline CDR1 SGHVS, CDR2 FQNEAQ. The length of the CDR3 is 14 residues. CDR3 amino acids: CASSPPVEGPEAFF. CDR3 DNA: TGTGCAAGCTCCCCCCCGGTAGAGGGGCCTGAAGCTTTCTTT.

This chain links TRBV7-6 with TRBJ2-5, with a weak D call TRBD2 (6 bases). With 4 bases removed from V and 1 base from J, the gap between germline ends came to 16 bases. CDR1 is SGHVS and CDR2 is FNYEAQ in the germline V gene. The CDR3 covers 16 residues. The CDR3 DNA follows: TGTGCCAGCAGCTCGAACTATTGGGACTCCCAAGAGACCCAGTACTTC. This sequence encodes CASSSNYWDSQETQYF.

This clonotype was observed many times. This chain joins TRBV10-3 and TRBJ2-7, with TRBD1 matching 8 bases. The V and J ends lost 7 bases and 5 bases, in that order; junction bases with no gene match: 10. This CDR3 comprises 14 residues. Germline CDR1 and CDR2: ENHRY and SYGVKD. CDR3 in amino acids: CAIKYGQGADEQYF. CDR3 coding DNA: TGTGCCATCAAATACGGGCAGGGGGCCGACGAGCAGTACTTC.

Here the CDR3 DNA reads TGTGCCAGCAGCGCCCGGACGGGTTTTCCCCAAGAGACCCAGTACTTC. Its translation is CASSARTGFPQETQYF. This rearrangement joins TRBV7-6 to TRBJ2-5; D call uncertain. With 5 bases removed from V and 1 base from J, the gap between germline ends came to 17 bases. Germline CDR1 and CDR2: SGHVS and FNYEAQ. The CDR3 is 16 amino acids.

The V call is TRBV7-6, the J call TRBJ1-6; 8 nucleotides agree with TRBD1. In germline, CDR1 is SGHVS, CDR2 FNYEAQ. The CDR3 loop spans 16 amino acids. The V and J ends lost 5 bases and 4 bases, in that order; junction bases with no gene match: 7. The CDR3 loop is CASSAGTGRYNSPLHF. For the CDR3, the DNA is TGTGCCAGCAGCGCGGGGACAGGAAGGTATAATTCACCCCTCCACTTT.

This clonotype was seen a single time. The V gene is TRBV9, the J gene TRBJ2-1; D remains unclear. This CDR3 is built from 12 residues. With 7 bases removed from V and 3 bases from J, the gap between germline ends came to 8 bases. Germline lookup yields CDR1 SGDLS and CDR2 YYNGEE. CDR3 region: CASQVGYNEQFF. The CDR3, as DNA: TGTGCCAGCCAAGTCGGCTACAATGAGCAGTTCTTC.

This clonotype has ten or more counts. The chain has TRBV7-9 and TRBJ1-2, with a weak D call TRBD1 (5 bases). The germline V and J ends were trimmed by 1 base and 4 bases, with 16 bases remaining between them. Germline CDR1 reads SEHNR; CDR2 reads FQNEAQ (reference sequence). CDR3 length equals 16 residues. The CDR3 region is CASSLVGGAWGYGYTF. CDR3 nucleotides: TGTGCCAGCAGCTTAGTGGGTGGGGCCTGGGGCTATGGCTACACCTTC.

In its sample, this clonotype was seen many times. This chain links TRBV11-2 with TRBJ1-2; D not certain. Trimming pared 7 bases from V and 3 bases from J, leaving 9 bases between. CDR1 is SGHAT and CDR2 is FQNNGV in the germline V gene. The CDR3 covers 12 residues. CDR3 sequence reads: CASTDLDYGYTF. The DNA for the CDR3 is TGTGCCAGCACGGACCTAGACTATGGCTACACCTTC.

The V call is TRBV2, the J call TRBJ2-6, with D hard to call. Germline loops: CDR1 SNHLY, CDR2 FYNNEI. CDR3 length: 12 amino acids. The CDR3 coding sequence is TGTGCTCTTCACTCTGGGGCCAACGTCCTGACTTTC. It is translated as CALHSGANVLTF. The variable domain in full, with the rest retrieved from reference TRBV2 and TRBJ2-6, is EPEVTQTPSHQVTQMGQEVILRCVPISNHLYFYWYRQILGQKVEFLVSFYNNEISEKSEIFDDQFSVERPDGSNFTLKIRSTKLEDSAMYFCALHSGANVLTFGAGSRLTVL.

V and J are TRBV20-1 and TRBJ1-4; perhaps TRBD1 as D (6 bases). The CDR3 spans 15 residues. Germline V gene data show CDR1 as DFQATT and CDR2 as SNEGSKA (reference sequence). Trimming left V 0 bases short and J 7 bases short, with 15 bases between. The CDR3 coding sequence is TGCAGTGCTAGAGAGCCTCAGGGGAAAGGTGAAAAACTGTTTTTT. Residues: CSAREPQGKGEKLFF.

This chain links TRBV6-5 with TRBJ1-6; TRBD1 matches 7 bases. With 5 bases clipped from V and 0 bases from J, the junction kept 1 base outside the gene matches. From germline, CDR1 is MNHEY and CDR2 SVGAGI. CDR3 length equals 15 residues. In DNA form, the CDR3 reads TGTGCCAGCAGTGGACAGGACTCCTATAATTCACCCCTCCACTTT. This translates into CASSGQDSYNSPLHF.

This clonotype was picked up a small number of times. A read error is possible here, since a much larger clone lies one base away. The chain has TRBV7-6 and TRBJ2-1, with D possibly TRBD1 on 6 matching bases. CDR1 SGHVS and CDR2 FNYEAQ come from the germline V gene. The CDR3 has 17 residues. The CDR3 nucleotides are TGTGTCAGCAGCTTAGCGACAGGAACCGGACCCTACAATGAGCAGTTCTTC. It specifies CVSSLATGTGPYNEQFF.

The sample holds a few counts of this clonotype. CDR3 residues: CASSLVGFHEKLFF. CDR3 coding DNA: TGTGCCAGCAGCTTAGTGGGTTTCCATGAAAAACTGTTTTTT. This chain uses TRBV7-9 with TRBJ1-4; no firm D call. Germline lookup yields CDR1 SEHNR and CDR2 FQNEAQ (reference sequence). The CDR3 has 14 residues. The V and J ends lost 1 base and 6 bases respectively, with 9 bases between them. The variable domain in full, with the rest retrieved from reference TRBV7-9 and TRBJ1-4, is DTGVSQNPRHKITKRGQNVTFRCDPISEHNRLYWYRQTLGQGPEFLTYFQNEAQLEKSRLLSDRFSAERPKGSFSTLEIQRTEQGDSAMYLCASSLVGFHEKLFFGSGTQLSVL.

The V call is TRBV6-5, the J call TRBJ2-3; D not certain. This CDR3 has 14 residues. In germline, CDR1 is MNHEY, CDR2 SVGAGI. V was trimmed by 4 bases and J by 0 bases, leaving 8 bases between them. The CDR3 protein is CASSWVGSTDTQYF. The DNA for the CDR3 is TGTGCCAGCAGTTGGGTGGGAAGCACAGATACGCAGTATTTT.

The sample holds one count of this clonotype. This chain uses TRBV6-2 or TRBV6-3 with TRBJ2-7; 7 positions match TRBD2. CDR3 length: 13 residues. From germline, CDR1 is MNHEY and CDR2 SVGEGT. V trimming: 7 bases; J trimming: 7 bases; junction bases outside the gene matches: 10. CDR3 nucleotide sequence: TGTGCCAGCAAGCAACTAGCGCCGGAAGAGCAGTACTTC. Its protein is CASKQLAPEEQYF.

The rearrangement links TRBV12-3 or TRBV12-4 to TRBJ1-2; tentative D call: TRBD1 (5 bases). The CDR3 sequence is 15 residues long. V lost 1 base to trimming and J lost 4 bases, with 13 bases between them. The CDR3 DNA sequence: TGTGCCAGCAGTTTAGATTTAGACAGCTTCTATGGCTACACCTTC. Translating gives CASSLDLDSFYGYTF.

The gene calls are TRBV27 and TRBJ2-5, with TRBD2 as a possible D gene (5 bases). This CDR3 spans 12 amino acids. V dropped 8 bases and J dropped 3 bases, with 10 bases sitting between them. Germline CDR1 is MNHEY and CDR2 is SMNVEV (reference sequence). As DNA, the CDR3 is TGTGCCAGCCGAGGGTCTGAAGAGACCCAGTACTTC. Translated: CASRGSEETQYF.

This clonotype occurred a few times. The genes are TRBV7-9 and TRBJ2-1, with TRBD1 as a possible D gene (6 bases). Trimming left V 6 bases short and J 6 bases short, with 15 bases between. In germline, CDR1 is SEHNR, CDR2 FQNEAQ (reference sequence). The CDR3 has 14 amino acids. The CDR3 DNA reads as TGTGCCAGCAGGAAGGACAGAACGGGCAATGAGCAGTTCTTC. Protein: CASRKDRTGNEQFF.

The chain combines TRBV29-1 with TRBJ1-2; D possibly corresponds to TRBD1 (5 bases). The CDR3 runs to 16 residues. Germline V gives CDR1 SQVTM, CDR2 ANQGSEA. The V end lost 0 bases, the J end lost 3 bases, and 17 bases lay between the germline ends. CDR3 nucleotides: TGCAGCGTTGAAGATCTTCGGGAGACAGAGCACTATGGCTACACCTTC. As protein: CSVEDLRETEHYGYTF.

This clonotype was observed many times. V is TRBV7-9 and J is TRBJ1-2; D is possibly TRBD1 (5 bases). Germline values: CDR1 SEHNR, CDR2 FQNEAQ (reference sequence). V was shortened by 4 bases and J by 8 bases, with 14 bases between the two germline ends. The CDR3 covers 13 residues. This CDR3 is CASSWQGEDGYTF. For the CDR3, the DNA is TGTGCCAGCAGCTGGCAGGGTGAAGACGGCTACACCTTC.

The V and J genes are TRBV2 and TRBJ1-2, with D perhaps matching TRBD1 (5 bases). The germline V gene encodes CDR1 SNHLY and CDR2 FYNNEI. V was clipped by 3 bases and J by 8 bases, with 28 bases between them. The CDR3 is 18 residues long. CDR3 in DNA: TGTGCCAGCAGTGAGGACATACGGGTCCCCAAAGGGATCTGGGGCTACACCTTC. This gives the protein CASSEDIRVPKGIWGYTF.

This clonotype occurred many times. The chain combines TRBV7-2 with TRBJ2-1, with D perhaps being TRBD1 or TRBD2 (5 bases each). The CDR3 sequence is 18 residues long. With 3 bases removed from V and 0 bases from J, the gap between germline ends came to 18 bases. Germline V gives CDR1 SGHTA, CDR2 FQGNSA. This CDR3 is CASSFRGRLSSSYNEQFF. The CDR3 coding sequence is TGTGCCAGCAGCTTCCGGGGCAGATTGTCGAGCTCCTACAATGAGCAGTTCTTC. Looking up the rest from reference TRBV7-2 and TRBJ2-1 gives the full variable domain: GAGVSQSPSNKVTEKGKDVELRCDPISGHTALYWYRQSLGQGLEFLIYFQGNSAPDKSGLPSDRFSAERTGGSVSTLTIQRTQQEDSAVYLCASSFRGRLSSSYNEQFFGPGTRLTVL.

This clonotype has more than one count but fewer than ten. The chain has TRBV19 and TRBJ1-1; tentative D call: TRBD1 (6 bases). This CDR3 has 11 amino acids. Germline CDR1 reads LNHDA; CDR2 reads SQIVND (reference sequence). Trimming took off 4 bases at V and 11 bases at J, with 11 bases between the two ends. In DNA, the CDR3 is TGTGCCAGTAGTACAGGGGTTGATGCTTTCTTT. Protein sequence: CASSTGVDAFF.

The chain is built from TRBV9 and TRBJ2-1; D is unclear. V was trimmed by 0 bases and J by 7 bases, leaving 14 bases between them. CDR1 is SGDLS and CDR2 is YYNGEE in the germline V gene. The CDR3 consists of 15 residues. The DNA of the CDR3 is TGTGCCAGCAGCGTAGCCACAGCCCATAGTAATGAGCAGTTCTTC. Translated: CASSVATAHSNEQFF. The full variable domain, completed using reference TRBV9 and TRBJ2-1, is DSGVTQTPKHLITATGQRVTLRCSPRSGDLSVYWYQQSLDQGLQFLIQYYNGEERAKGNILERFSAQQFPDLHSELNLSSLELGDSALYFCASSVATAHSNEQFFGPGTRLTVL.